Below are 4 T cell receptor beta chains sequenced from a single sample in a study of human T cells and chemical hapten exposure. Time point described: pre-sensitization, week 0. Indicated treatment: therapeutic diphenylcyclopropenone sensitization with weekly scalp DPC. TCRdb reanalysed the RACE reads using MiXCR and keeps one entry per CDR3 protein. The table shows under 110,000 distinct CDR3 sequences, with roughly an eighth occurring only once. The specimen was whole blood, collected in connection with sensitization to the hapten diphenylcyclopropenone (DPC). The source is a woman aged 50 to 60 with alopecia areata. Some clones in this sample may be carry-over from other donors' samples.

The chain has TRBV20-1 and TRBJ2-7, with 12 positions matching TRBD2. The J segment lost 3 bases and the V segment lost 3 bases, leaving 3 bases of the junction unmatched. There are 14 residues in the CDR3. The germline gives CDR1 DFQATT, CDR2 SNEGSKA (reference sequence). CDR3 loop: CSARQTSGGYEQYF. CDR3 sequence (DNA): TGCAGTGCTAGGCAGACTAGCGGGGGCTACGAGCAGTACTTC.

This clonotype was detected ten times or more. The chain combines TRBV5-1 with TRBJ2-2, with D unclear. Between the trimmed V and J ends, which lost 0 bases and 0 bases, there was a span of 9 bases. The germline V gene encodes CDR1 SGHRS and CDR2 YFSETQ. This CDR3 has 16 amino acids. The chain's CDR3 is CASSLGYSPNTGELFF. CDR3 sequence (DNA): TGCGCCAGCAGCTTGGGATACAGCCCGAACACCGGGGAGCTGTTTTTT.

V usage is TRBV5-1 and J usage is TRBJ1-3; TRBD1 agrees at 7 bases. The germline V gene encodes CDR1 SGHRS and CDR2 YFSETQ. The CDR3 has 15 amino acids. Losses at the gene ends were 4 bases for V and 2 bases for J; bases not matched to a gene: 6. CDR3 sequence: CASSPQGGAGNTIYF. CDR3 sequence (DNA): TGCGCCAGCAGCCCTCAGGGGGGAGCTGGAAACACCATATATTTT.

This clonotype was recorded at least ten times. The chain combines TRBV7-9 with TRBJ1-1; D is perhaps TRBD1 (6 bases). V lost 3 bases to trimming and J lost 8 bases, with 13 bases between them. This CDR3 has 13 residues. Per germline, CDR1 SEHNR and CDR2 FQNEAQ (reference sequence). The CDR3 region is CASSFSRDREAFF. In DNA, the CDR3 is TGTGCCAGCAGCTTCTCCCGAGACAGGGAAGCTTTCTTT. Supplemented by reference TRBV7-9 and TRBJ1-1, the full variable domain reads DTGVSQNPRHKITKRGQNVTFRCDPISEHNRLYWYRQTLGQGPEFLTYFQNEAQLEKSRLLSDRFSAERPKGSFSTLEIQRTEQGDSAMYLCASSFSRDREAFFGQGTRLTVV.